One and the same sample provided the 6 T cell receptor beta chains below, sequenced in a study of HIV-infected patients and healthy controls. Alpha and beta constant-region primers primed reverse transcription of approximately 500 ng RNA. Using multiplexing indices, alpha and beta chain libraries were generated apart by chain-specific third strand synthesis. TCRdb independently ran MiXCR on the 5' RACE reads; one entry per CDR3 protein. The profile covers about 14,000 distinct CDR3 sequences, with roughly 12% appearing a single time and around 40% taken by the ten largest. Antiretroviral therapy had run roughly three months, about 14 weeks, before follow-up blood collection. The repertoire came from unfractionated whole blood and reflected all unsorted peripheral T cells. Sequencing used blood, obtained during antiretroviral therapy. These receptors originate from an adult with HIV infection. The donor label of this sample is uncertain.

This clonotype was counted at least ten times. The V gene is TRBV12-5, the J gene TRBJ2-3; tentative D call: TRBD1 (6 bases). The CDR3 contains 17 residues. Trimming pared 1 base from V and 0 bases from J, leaving 14 bases between. CDR1 and CDR2 from the germline V gene are LGHNT and FRNRAP. CDR3 residues: CASGLAQGGPSTDTQYF. As DNA, the CDR3 is TGTGCTAGTGGTTTGGCACAAGGGGGACCTAGCACAGATACGCAGTATTTT.

Ten or more counts support this clonotype. The V call is TRBV6-6, the J call TRBJ2-1; D perhaps matches TRBD2 (7 bases). The CDR3 loop spans 15 amino acids. Looked up from germline, CDR1 is MNHNY and CDR2 is SVGAGI (reference sequence). The germline V and J ends were trimmed by 2 bases and 9 bases, with 17 bases remaining between them. The CDR3 region is CASSYEEGGRGEQFF. For the CDR3, the DNA is TGTGCCAGCAGTTACGAAGAGGGGGGGCGGGGTGAGCAGTTCTTC.

The chain couples TRBV7-9 to TRBJ2-5; 8 nucleotides align to TRBD2. CDR3 length: 13 residues. Looked up from germline, CDR1 is SEHNR and CDR2 is FQNEAQ (reference sequence). The trim removed 7 bases at V and 3 bases at J, leaving 4 bases unmatched. Here the CDR3 DNA reads TGTGCCAGCAAACACGGGGGGGAAGAGACCCAGTACTTC. The encoded protein is CASKHGGEETQYF.

This clonotype was detected ten times or more. The J gene is TRBJ1-2, the V gene TRBV20-1; the D is unclear. The CDR3 contains 13 residues. Germline V gives CDR1 DFQATT, CDR2 SNEGSKA (reference sequence). V lost 0 bases, J lost 8 bases, and 13 bases lay in between. CDR3 region: CSAREDGFLGYTF. The CDR3 nucleotides are TGCAGTGCTAGAGAGGACGGATTTTTAGGCTACACCTTC.

This chain connects TRBV10-3 to TRBJ2-3; 8 bases map to TRBD2. Germline-derived CDR1 and CDR2 are ENHRY and SYGVKD. This CDR3 has 16 amino acids. J gave up 0 bases and V 4 bases, and 6 bases lay outside the gene matches. The CDR3 region has the DNA TGTGCCATCAGTGCCACAGCGGGGGTTAGCACAGATACGCAGTATTTT. Its translation is CAISATAGVSTDTQYF.

This clonotype has only a few counts. The genes are TRBV7-4 and TRBJ1-5, with D uncertain. Trimming removed 1 base from V and 1 base from J, with 11 bases in between. CDR3 length: 16 residues. Germline-derived CDR1 and CDR2 are SGHVT and SQSDAQ. The CDR3, as DNA: TGTGCCAGCAGCTTAGAGGTTAGGTGGAGCAATCAGCCCCAGCATTTT. It yields the protein CASSLEVRWSNQPQHF.